The entry that follows covers one T cell receptor (beta chain) sequence. PCR used 60 Vbeta primers and 13 Jbeta primers. Data came from immunoSEQ multiplex PCR; TCRdb stores just in-frame clones and leaves some out. The table has 130,000 or so clones, around 70% seen once. This sample was included in a study of cytomegalovirus exposure and HLA in healthy donors. Study as a whole: Early release data held 75 million to 100 million unique TCRs from HLA-typed donors.

This CDR3 contains 15 residues. After removal of 4 bases from V and 3 bases from J, the junction contained 7 bases not matched to a gene. From germline, CDR1 is MNHEY and CDR2 SVGAGI. The chain has TRBV6-5 and TRBJ1-1; 8 bases line up with TRBD1. This receptor was taken from a male donor in good health and CMV-seronegative. The sample consisted of PBMCs. In DNA form, the CDR3 reads TGTGCCAGCAGTTCCCCAGGGGGCGCGGACACTGAAGCTTTCTTT. Residues: CASSSPGGADTEAFF.